This TCR beta chain was recovered during a study of blood T cells in healthy people across ages. Findings of the study overall: Using unsorted PBMCs precluded a conclusive naive versus antigen-experienced comparison.

This clonotype is a singleton in its sample. The antigen is unknown. Alongside a J-beta primer mix, a sample-barcoded 5' primer served in a second PCR lasting about 6 to 11 cycles. A template-switch adaptor that had 12 random nucleotides put a tag on each cDNA molecule. One entry per CDR3 protein, called by TCRdb with MiXCR from the 5' RACE reads. The table lists 1.5 million to 2 million distinct CDR3 sequences, 34% of them singletons. The CDR3 totals 12 residues. The V and J ends lost 7 bases and 7 bases respectively, with 11 bases between them. Germline values: CDR1 SGHAT, CDR2 FQDESV (reference sequence). Per-sample yields of isolated PBMCs were at least 7 million.

V and J are TRBV11-1 and TRBJ2-1; tentatively, D is TRBD1 (5 bases). The sequenced sample was blood. This TCR was sampled from a woman aged 25-40 years in good health. CDR3 bases: TGTGCCAGCAACCGAAGGGGTAATGAGCAGTTCTTC. This codes for CASNRRGNEQFF.